The 7 T cell receptor beta chains below all came from one sample that was sequenced in a study of T-cell memory formation after mild COVID-19. TCRdb ran MiXCR on the 5' RACE reads and lists one entry per CDR3 protein. The table includes 120,000 or so distinct CDR3 sequences, around a sixth detected once. Sequenced input: PBMCs or a T cell subset sorted from them (not recorded which). All receptors derive from an adult woman who had mild COVID-19 (a few samples of this study predate the infection). Cell type and time point are not known.

This chain connects TRBV2 to TRBJ2-7, with TRBD1 matching 12 bases. This CDR3 is built from 15 residues. CDR1 is SNHLY and CDR2 is FYNNEI in the germline V gene. Trimming at V came to 3 bases and at J to 3 bases, leaving 3 bases not matched to a gene. The CDR3 nucleotides read TGTGCCAGCAGTGAGGGACAGGGGGCTTACTACGAGCAGTACTTC. This codes for CASSEGQGAYYEQYF.

This clonotype was recorded a few times. The chain joins TRBV5-1 to TRBJ2-2, with a possible D match to TRBD1 (5 bases). The CDR3 has 15 amino acids. The ends were cut back, 1 base at V and 3 bases at J, with 10 bases in the middle. Germline V gene lookup returns CDR1 SGHRS and CDR2 YFSETQ. This CDR3 is CASSLRGADTGELFF. In DNA, the CDR3 is TGCGCCAGCAGCTTGAGGGGCGCGGACACCGGGGAGCTGTTTTTT. Supplemented by reference TRBV5-1 and TRBJ2-2, the full variable domain reads KAGVTQTPRYLIKTRGQQVTLSCSPISGHRSVSWYQQTPGQGLQFLFEYFSETQRNKGNFPGRFSGRQFSNSRSEMNVSTLELGDSALYLCASSLRGADTGELFFGEGSRLTVL.

The chain combines TRBV12-3 or TRBV12-4 with TRBJ2-5, with 16 bases matching TRBD2. Trimming at V came to 4 bases and at J to 3 bases, leaving 11 bases not matched to a gene. The CDR3 spans 19 residues. CDR3 residues: CASSSQGGLAGGPEETQYF. The CDR3 DNA sequence: TGTGCCAGCAGTTCCCAGGGGGGACTAGCGGGAGGGCCAGAAGAGACCCAGTACTTC.

This clonotype was counted between two and nine times. Here the CDR3 reads CASSENRAGNTIYF. DNA for the CDR3: TGTGCCAGCAGTGAAAACAGGGCTGGAAACACCATATATTTT. The V gene is TRBV2, the J gene TRBJ1-3; D perhaps matches TRBD1 (6 bases). The CDR3 sequence is 14 residues long. Germline loops: CDR1 SNHLY, CDR2 FYNNEI. The germline V and J ends were trimmed by 2 bases and 2 bases, with 7 bases remaining between them.

The table lists this clonotype with a few counts. This chain connects TRBV4-3 to TRBJ2-7; TRBD1 aligns across 8 bases. V gave up 4 bases and J gave up 5 bases; unmatched junction bases: 7. The CDR3 is made up of 14 amino acids. CDR1 is LGHNA and CDR2 is YSLEER in the germline V gene. The CDR3 DNA follows: TGCGCCAGCAGCCCAGGGGGCGCAAGCGACGAGCAGTACTTC. Translating it yields CASSPGGASDEQYF.

The chain has TRBV9 and TRBJ2-7, with D uncertain. The V gene's germline CDR1 is SGDLS and CDR2 YYNGEE. The CDR3 consists of 14 residues. Trimming removed 0 bases at V and 3 bases at J, with 10 bases between. The CDR3 reads CASSVETSSYEQYF. DNA for the CDR3: TGTGCCAGCAGCGTAGAGACCTCCAGCTACGAGCAGTACTTC.

This clonotype was seen a handful of times. This sequence joins TRBV7-6 and TRBJ2-5; D might be TRBD1 or TRBD2, each matching 5 bases. This CDR3 is built from 14 residues. V shed 4 bases and J shed 3 bases, with 12 bases lying between them. Germline lookup yields CDR1 SGHVS and CDR2 FNYEAQ. The CDR3 nucleotides are TGTGCCAGCAGCTCCCTGTTGGGGGAAGAGACCCAGTACTTC. Encoded protein: CASSSLLGEETQYF.